A selection of T cell receptor beta chains follows, all from one sample in a study of OX40 agonist ivuxolimab in advanced cancers. The repertoire was sequenced with immunoSEQ multiplex PCR; TCRdb's copy has only in-frame clones and lacks some. The data contain 60,000 to 85,000 clones, around 92% of them singletons. This sample comprised CD4+ or CD8+ T cells sorted from blood, obtained in a trial of the OX40 agonist ivuxolimab. These TCRs come from an adult with an advanced solid tumor such as melanoma, head and neck, liver or kidney cancer. Each CDR3 is given without its conserved first and last residue.

>TRBV5-5|TRBJ2-7
ASSLGQATSYEQY
>TRBV5-1|TRBJ1-1
ASSLAGTGGTEAF
>TRBV27|TRBJ2-4
ASSPERGRRNIQY
>TRBV4-1|TRBJ2-7
ASSHLQGGAPYEQY
>TRBV4-3|.
ASSQDPTSVLYEQY
>TRBV4-1|TRBJ2-5
ASSQDARAQETQY
>TRBV19|TRBJ2-4
ASKNPGAGQGGNIQY
>TRBV11-2|TRBJ1-2
ASSSPGEGAGRSYT
>TRBV2|TRBJ1-2
ASSEEVQYGYT
>TRBV5-1|TRBJ1-6
ASSPSQGISYNSPLH
>TRBV19|TRBJ1-6
ASSMFSRVHNSPLH
>TRBV7-9|TRBJ2-5
ASSLRVAGGETQY
>TRBV9|TRBJ1-6
ASSVTWGRPLH
>TRBV10-3|TRBJ1-2
AISETGYGYT
>TRBV6-5|TRBJ2-7
ASSYGGEGLEQY
>TRBV7-9|TRBJ2-3
ASSYITTDTQY
>TRBV11-1|TRBJ2-7
ASSPGRNYEQY
>TRBV19|TRBJ1-1
ASRDRGNTEAF
>TRBV12-5|TRBJ1-2
ASGNAEGEGAFYGYT
>TRBV5-5|TRBJ2-1
ASSPPRAVDEQF
>TRBV7-7|TRBJ2-7
ASSSAPGQGYEQY
>TRBV2|TRBJ1-2
ASITPGQALYGYT
>TRBV5-4|TRBJ2-3
ASSLALAGAHTIDTQY
>TRBV2|TRBJ1-1
ASSESGIGWEMNTEAF
>TRBV7-6|TRBJ1-1
ASSLALGAEGGTEAF
>TRBV11-3|TRBJ2-3
ASSPHSTDTQY
>TRBV10-1|TRBJ2-6
ASSESTGVGANVLT
>TRBV5-8|TRBJ1-2
ASRSDTPRYGYT
>TRBV29-1|TRBJ2-5
SVAGSGQETQY